Below are 19 T cell receptor beta chains sequenced from a single sample in a study of T cell repertoires in cytomegalovirus infection. MiXCR was run by TCRdb on the reads, yielding one entry per CDR3 protein. Here the sample spans around 100,000 distinct CDR3 sequences, approximately 15% being singletons. Material for sequencing was PBMCs. These receptors were taken from a human donor in good health (CMV status not recorded). Some clones in this sample may be carry-over from other donors' samples.

This clonotype was counted between two and nine times. The rearrangement joins TRBV2 to TRBJ1-5; 7 bases map to TRBD1. The V and J ends lost 6 bases and 7 bases, in that order; junction bases with no gene match: 6. The germline V gene encodes CDR1 SNHLY and CDR2 FYNNEI. The CDR3 runs 13 residues. The DNA of the CDR3 is TGTGCCAGCAGAGTCGACAGGGACCAGCCCCAGCATTTT. Translation: CASRVDRDQPQHF.

This clonotype was detected once. J is TRBJ1-5 and V is TRBV2; 7 positions agree with TRBD1. CDR1 and CDR2 (germline): SNHLY, FYNNEI. J was trimmed by 0 bases and V by 4 bases; bases with no gene match: 9. The CDR3 is 17 residues long. This chain's CDR3 is CASSGASGTASNQPQHF. The CDR3 nucleotides are TGTGCCAGCAGTGGAGCTTCCGGGACAGCTAGCAATCAGCCCCAGCATTTT.

In its sample, this clonotype was seen a few times. The chain uses TRBV5-8 and TRBJ1-4; D possibly corresponds to TRBD1 (6 bases). Germline V gene data show CDR1 as SGHTS and CDR2 as YDEGEE. The CDR3 contains 15 residues. Between the trimmed V and J ends, which lost 7 bases and 8 bases, there was a span of 21 bases. DNA for the CDR3: TGTGCCAGCGGTACAAAGACAGGACGAGAAGAAAAACTGTTTTTT. It yields the protein CASGTKTGREEKLFF.

The genes are TRBV5-6 and TRBJ2-4, with TRBD1 identical over 8 bases. Trimming removed 0 bases from V and 3 bases from J; junction bases left unmatched: 8. The CDR3 is 17 residues long. Germline-derived CDR1 and CDR2 are SGHDT and YYEEEE. CDR3 DNA sequence: TGTGCCAGCAGCTTGGGGCCAGGGGGCATTGGCAAAAACATTCAGTACTTC. It codes for CASSLGPGGIGKNIQYF.

The chain combines TRBV5-4 with TRBJ2-1, with TRBD2 as a possible D gene (7 bases). The CDR3 is made up of 15 amino acids. In germline, CDR1 is SGHNT, CDR2 YYREEE (reference sequence). Trimming shortened V by 0 bases and J by 5 bases, and 12 bases separated the two germline ends. The CDR3 DNA follows: TGTGCCAGCAGCTTGGAGGGGGGGGCAGACAATGAGCAGTTCTTC. Translating it yields CASSLEGGADNEQFF.

V and J are TRBV20-1 and TRBJ2-3; no firm D call. This CDR3 is 14 amino acids long. Trimming took 0 bases from V and 4 from J, leaving 11 bases between them. Per germline, CDR1 DFQATT and CDR2 SNEGSKA (reference sequence). CDR3 protein: CSARDLDFSDTQYF. CDR3 DNA sequence: TGCAGTGCTAGAGATCTCGACTTTTCAGATACGCAGTATTTT.

This clonotype showed up just a few times. This chain joins TRBV20-1 and TRBJ1-3; 8 bases fit TRBD1. From germline, CDR1 is DFQATT and CDR2 SNEGSKA (reference sequence). After removal of 6 bases from V and 2 bases from J, the junction contained 6 bases not matched to a gene. The CDR3 covers 14 residues. This CDR3 reads CSAREQGAGNTIYF. The CDR3 DNA reads as TGCAGTGCCCGAGAACAGGGGGCTGGAAACACCATATATTTT.

In the case of this clonotype: A much larger clone lies a single base off, so this may be a read error. The chain combines TRBV6-1 with TRBJ2-1, with TRBD1 as a possible D gene (6 bases). Trimming shortened V by 10 bases and J by 4 bases, and 17 bases separated the two germline ends. This CDR3 region has 14 residues. Germline V CDR1 and CDR2: MNHNS, SASEGT. The CDR3 here is CATRHRADYNEQFF. The CDR3 nucleotides are TGTGCCACCCGCCACAGGGCCGATTACAATGAGCAGTTCTTC.

This clonotype has ten or more counts. The chain combines TRBV7-2 with TRBJ1-2; 7 bases fit TRBD1. V shed 5 bases, J shed 4 bases, and the junction held 7 bases outside the gene matches. This CDR3 comprises 14 residues. Germline CDR1 is SGHTA and CDR2 is FQGNSA. The CDR3 protein is CASSPGGQFYGYTF. CDR3 coding DNA: TGTGCCAGCAGCCCAGGGGGGCAGTTCTATGGCTACACCTTC. Full variable domain (missing parts from reference TRBV7-2 and TRBJ1-2): GAGVSQSPSNKVTEKGKDVELRCDPISGHTALYWYRQSLGQGLEFLIYFQGNSAPDKSGLPSDRFSAERTGGSVSTLTIQRTQQEDSAVYLCASSPGGQFYGYTFGSGTRLTVV.

A single count supports this clonotype. This rearrangement joins TRBV29-1 to TRBJ2-5; 8 positions match TRBD2. Germline V CDR1 and CDR2: SQVTM, ANQGSEA. Trimming cost V 2 bases and J 5 bases; bases outside gene matches: 10. The CDR3 contains 15 residues. The CDR3 loop reads CSVELSGGRRETQYF. As DNA, the CDR3 is TGCAGCGTTGAACTTTCGGGGGGGCGCAGGGAGACCCAGTACTTC.

This clonotype has at least ten counts. CDR3 residues: CASKKDPLNTEAFF. CDR3 bases: TGTGCCAGCAAGAAGGATCCCCTGAACACTGAAGCTTTCTTT. The chain combines TRBV7-8 with TRBJ1-1; D remains ambiguous. V was clipped by 7 bases and J by 0 bases, with 12 bases between them. The CDR3 is 14 amino acids. Germline V gene data show CDR1 as SGHVS and CDR2 as FQNEAQ.

The chain joins TRBV27 to TRBJ2-2; TRBD2 is a possible D gene (5 bases). Germline lookup yields CDR1 MNHEY and CDR2 SMNVEV (reference sequence). The CDR3 runs 16 residues. V lost 3 bases and J lost 1, with 12 bases in between. The CDR3 region has the DNA TGTGCCAGCAGTTTGTTCGCAGCGGTGAACACCGGGGAGCTGTTTTTT. It is translated as CASSLFAAVNTGELFF.

This clonotype was counted ten times or more. The rearrangement links TRBV7-2 to TRBJ2-1, with a weak D call TRBD1 (5 bases). The V and J ends lost 3 bases and 9 bases respectively, with 9 bases between them. The CDR3 is 12 amino acids. CDR1 and CDR2 (germline): SGHTA, FQGNSA. The CDR3 region has the DNA TGTGCCAGCAGCTTTAGGGGAAGTGAGCAGTTCTTC. Its protein product is CASSFRGSEQFF. Full variable domain (outside the CDR3, taken from reference TRBV7-2 and TRBJ2-1): GAGVSQSPSNKVTEKGKDVELRCDPISGHTALYWYRQSLGQGLEFLIYFQGNSAPDKSGLPSDRFSAERTGGSVSTLTIQRTQQEDSAVYLCASSFRGSEQFFGPGTRLTVL.

This clonotype was observed at least ten times. The genes are TRBV6-1 and TRBJ2-5; D unclear. Germline V CDR1 and CDR2: MNHNS, SASEGT. The CDR3 spans 15 residues. V lost 1 base and J lost 2, with 11 bases in between. This chain's CDR3 is CASSEDRATQETQYF. The CDR3 nucleotides are TGTGCCAGCAGTGAAGACCGAGCCACACAAGAGACCCAGTACTTC.

V and J are TRBV27 and TRBJ2-7, with D tentatively TRBD1 or TRBD2 (5 bases each). The length of the CDR3 is 14 residues. The V and J ends lost 2 bases and 3 bases respectively, with 11 bases between them. In germline, CDR1 is MNHEY, CDR2 SMNVEV (reference sequence). DNA for the CDR3: TGTGCCAGCAGTTTAACGGGACCAAACTACGAGCAGTACTTC. Translated: CASSLTGPNYEQYF.

This clonotype was detected only a few times. The chain has TRBV7-8 and TRBJ2-3; D may be TRBD2 (7 bases). Trimming shortened V by 3 bases and J by 5 bases, and 18 bases separated the two germline ends. The CDR3 runs 16 residues. Per germline, CDR1 SGHVS and CDR2 FQNEAQ. The CDR3 is CASSFQRGGYGDTQYF. As DNA, the CDR3 is TGTGCCAGCAGCTTCCAGAGGGGGGGCTATGGAGATACGCAGTATTTT.

The chain employs TRBV2 and TRBJ2-3; D uncertain. Germline V CDR1 and CDR2: SNHLY, FYNNEI. The CDR3 covers 12 residues. V lost 0 bases, J lost 8 bases, and 6 bases lay in between. The CDR3 protein is CASSEATPTQYF. In DNA form, the CDR3 reads TGTGCCAGCAGTGAAGCGACCCCTACGCAGTATTTT.

This clonotype was seen at least ten times. The chain uses TRBV7-2 and TRBJ1-1; 8 nucleotides agree with TRBD1. Germline loops: CDR1 SGHTA, CDR2 FQGNSA. V lost 4 bases and J lost 0; bases outside the gene matches: 1. The CDR3 runs 14 residues. CDR3 DNA sequence: TGTGCCAGCAGCTGGACAGGGCTGAACACTGAAGCTTTCTTT. Its translation is CASSWTGLNTEAFF.

J is TRBJ2-5 and V is TRBV28; the D gene could be TRBD1 or TRBD2 (6 bases each). V lost 5 bases and J 3 bases, leaving 13 bases between the germline ends. CDR3 length equals 14 residues. Germline values: CDR1 MDHEN, CDR2 SYDVKM. The CDR3 here is CASSGGPREETQYF. In DNA, the CDR3 is TGTGCCAGCAGTGGGGGGCCGCGGGAAGAGACCCAGTACTTC.